Presented here are 16 T cell receptor beta chains from one specimen sequenced in a study of regulatory T cells in long-lasting Graves disease. Specified time point: newly diagnosed GD, antithyroid drugs for less than 3 months. PBMC RNA was the source of the TCR library. Library construction for TCR beta used iRepertoire HTBI primers and Arm-PCR of CDR3 regions. One entry per CDR3 protein results from TCRdb running MiXCR on the multiplex PCR reads. The profile covers some 340,000 distinct CDR3 sequences, with approximately 12% appearing a single time and approximately 17% taken by the ten largest. In addition, the sample was reused for a study of T cells in Graves' hyperthyroidism and ophthalmopathy.

The specimen comprised peripheral blood mononuclear cells (PBMCs), sampled at new diagnosis, from a patient treated with antithyroid drugs. All receptors derive from a young woman with Graves disease.

This clonotype was picked up many times. The chain employs TRBV7-2 and TRBJ2-7; perhaps TRBD2 as D (6 bases). CDR3 size: 11 residues. In germline, CDR1 is SGHTA, CDR2 FQGNSA. V gave up 11 bases and J gave up 3 bases, with 11 bases separating them. The CDR3 DNA is TGTGCCGTTGAGGAGGGCTACGAGCAGTACTTC. It encodes CAVEEGYEQYF.

This chain joins TRBV20-1 and TRBJ2-5, with D possibly being TRBD1 (5 bases). CDR1 and CDR2 from the germline V gene are DFQATT and SNEGSKA (reference sequence). The CDR3 totals 17 residues. Trimming stripped 0 bases from V and 4 bases from J, with 21 bases between. CDR3 in DNA: TGCAGTGCTAGAGACTTCGTAGGTGGGGCGGATGGAGAGACCCAGTACTTC. This gives the protein CSARDFVGGADGETQYF.

There are many counts of this clonotype. V is TRBV7-9 and J is TRBJ2-1; D call uncertain. Trimming removed 7 bases at V and 9 bases at J, with 10 bases between. This CDR3 region has 11 residues. The germline V gene encodes CDR1 SEHNR and CDR2 FQNEAQ (reference sequence). The CDR3 loop reads CASTNVAEQFF. Here the CDR3 DNA reads TGTGCCAGCACCAACGTGGCTGAGCAGTTCTTC.

This clonotype showed up many times. The chain couples TRBV7-8 to TRBJ2-4; 12 bases align to TRBD2. This CDR3 has 18 residues. Germline CDR1 and CDR2: SGHVS and FQNEAQ. With 3 bases clipped from V and 0 bases from J, the junction kept 6 bases outside the gene matches. The DNA of the CDR3 is TGTGCCAGCAGCTTCCCTAGCGGGAGGGCGGGAGCCAAAAACATTCAGTACTTC. The encoded protein is CASSFPSGRAGAKNIQYF. Looking up the rest from reference TRBV7-8 and TRBJ2-4 gives the full variable domain: GAGVSQSPRYKVAKRGQDVALRCDPISGHVSLFWYQQALGQGPEFLTYFQNEAQLDKSGLPSDRFFAERPEGSVSTLKIQRTQQEDSAVYLCASSFPSGRAGAKNIQYFGAGTRLSVL.

The gene calls are TRBV7-9 and TRBJ1-2; D gene uncertain. V lost 0 bases to trimming and J lost 6 bases, with 11 bases between them. From germline, CDR1 is SEHNR and CDR2 FQNEAQ (reference sequence). This CDR3 is built from 14 residues. Here the CDR3 DNA reads TGTGCCAGCAGCTTAGCGGAGACGGCCAATGGCTACACCTTC. Amino acid sequence: CASSLAETANGYTF.

This chain uses TRBV20-1 with TRBJ2-5; 7 bases align to TRBD1. The V and J ends lost 6 bases and 0 bases, in that order; junction bases with no gene match: 1. This CDR3 has 12 amino acids. CDR1 and CDR2 (germline): DFQATT, SNEGSKA (reference sequence). The CDR3 spells CSADRDQETQYF. In DNA, the CDR3 is TGCAGTGCAGACAGGGACCAAGAGACCCAGTACTTC.

This clonotype appeared a few times. The chain recombines TRBV7-9 with TRBJ2-6; D may be TRBD1 or TRBD2 (5 bases each). This CDR3 contains 15 residues. The V gene lost 9 bases and the J gene lost 4 bases, with 16 bases spanning the gap. Germline loops: CDR1 SEHNR, CDR2 FQNEAQ (reference sequence). The CDR3 sequence is CARSPVGPGANVLTF. Written as DNA, the CDR3 is TGTGCCAGGAGCCCCGTGGGACCCGGGGCCAACGTCCTGACTTTC.

Ten or more counts support this clonotype. The chain recombines TRBV12-3 or TRBV12-4 with TRBJ1-2, with TRBD1 matching over 7 bases. J lost 7 bases, V lost 6 bases, and 8 bases had no gene match. CDR3 length: 13 residues. In DNA, the CDR3 is TGTGCCAGCAGCAATACAGGGGCTCCTGGCTACACCTTC. Translation: CASSNTGAPGYTF.

This clonotype was seen a few times. The chain is built from TRBV9 and TRBJ1-2; D not resolved. Trimming cost V 0 bases and J 0 bases, with 6 bases left between them. The CDR3 is 14 residues long. CDR1 is SGDLS and CDR2 is YYNGEE in the germline V gene. The CDR3 here is CASSVGEANYGYTF. As DNA, the CDR3 is TGTGCCAGCAGCGTAGGGGAAGCTAACTATGGCTACACCTTC.

This clonotype appeared a few times. A much larger clone differs from this one at a single base, so this may be a read error. This rearrangement joins TRBV27 to TRBJ2-1, with D unclear. The CDR3 extends over 14 amino acids. Germline-derived CDR1 and CDR2 are MNHEY and SMNVEV (reference sequence). The CDR3 loop is CASNLGSAYNEQFF. The CDR3 region has the DNA TGTGCCAGCAATTTAGGGTCTGCTTACAATGAGCAGTTCTTC.

Many counts were recorded for this clonotype. The chain recombines TRBV5-6 with TRBJ1-2; D unresolved. This CDR3 region has 13 residues. Germline CDR1 and CDR2: SGHDT and YYEEEE. V was clipped by 5 bases and J by 4 bases, with 12 bases between them. The DNA for the CDR3 is TGTGCCAGCAGTTTTAGGTTTATCTATGGCTACACCTTC. Its translation is CASSFRFIYGYTF.

This clonotype was seen ten or more times. The chain carries TRBV5-1 and TRBJ2-3; D is unresolved. Germline values: CDR1 SGHRS, CDR2 YFSETQ. CDR3 length equals 13 residues. The germline V and J ends were trimmed by 4 bases and 4 bases, with 10 bases remaining between them. Here the CDR3 DNA reads TGCGCCAGCAGCCTTGGTGGCCCAGATACGCAGTATTTT. Protein: CASSLGGPDTQYF.

In this sample, this clonotype turned up many times. The genes are TRBV28 and TRBJ2-7; no clear D gene. The CDR3 contains 13 residues. Between the trimmed V and J ends, which lost 7 bases and 5 bases, there was a span of 15 bases. The germline CDR1 and CDR2 sequences are MDHEN and SYDVKM. CDR3 nucleotides: TGTGCCAGCACCCCTAGTCTCCTCGACGAGCAGTACTTC. Protein sequence: CASTPSLLDEQYF.

In its sample, this clonotype was seen many times. V gene TRBV27 combines with J gene TRBJ2-2, with 7 bases that match TRBD2. This CDR3 is 13 amino acids long. CDR1 and CDR2 from the germline V gene are MNHEY and SMNVEV (reference sequence). Unmatched junction bases numbered 3, after V lost 5 bases and J lost 6 bases. CDR3 loop: CASSRRGAGELFF. DNA for the CDR3: TGTGCCAGCAGTCGTCGGGGGGCCGGGGAGCTGTTTTTT.

The chain carries TRBV10-3 and TRBJ2-4; tentative D call: TRBD1 (5 bases). Germline CDR1 is ENHRY and CDR2 is SYGVKD. Deletions cut 0 bases from V and 0 bases from J, with 9 bases between. CDR3 length: 16 amino acids. The CDR3 region has the DNA TGTGCCATCAGTGAGTCGACAGCGCTAGCCAAAAACATTCAGTACTTC. Encoded protein: CAISESTALAKNIQYF.

This clonotype showed up just a few times. V and J are TRBV7-2 and TRBJ2-2, with D perhaps matching TRBD2 (5 bases). Germline loops: CDR1 SGHTA, CDR2 FQGNSA. V gave up 2 bases and J gave up 10 bases, with 11 bases separating them. The CDR3 sequence is 13 residues long. The CDR3 loop is CASSLSGTEELFF. The CDR3 DNA reads TGTGCCAGCAGCTTAAGCGGAACTGAGGAGCTGTTTTTT.